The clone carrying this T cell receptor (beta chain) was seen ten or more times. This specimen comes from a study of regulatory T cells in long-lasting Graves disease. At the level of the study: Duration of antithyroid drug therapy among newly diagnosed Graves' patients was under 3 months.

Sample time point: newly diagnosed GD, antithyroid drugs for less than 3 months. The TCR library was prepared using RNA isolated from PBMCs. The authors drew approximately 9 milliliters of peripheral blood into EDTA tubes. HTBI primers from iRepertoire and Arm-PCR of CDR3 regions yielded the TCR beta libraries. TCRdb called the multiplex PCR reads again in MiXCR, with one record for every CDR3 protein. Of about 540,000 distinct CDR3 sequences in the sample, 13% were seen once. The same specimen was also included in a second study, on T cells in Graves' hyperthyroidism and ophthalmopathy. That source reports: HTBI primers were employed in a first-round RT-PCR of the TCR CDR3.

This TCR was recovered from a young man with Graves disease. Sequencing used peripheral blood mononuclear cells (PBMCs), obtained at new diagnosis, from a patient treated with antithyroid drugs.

This chain's CDR3 is CASSVAGAHYGYTF. The CDR3 region has the DNA TGTGCCAGCAGTGTTGCAGGGGCCCACTATGGCTACACCTTC. The genes are TRBV2 and TRBJ1-2; perhaps TRBD1 as D (6 bases). This CDR3 has 14 residues. Germline values: CDR1 SNHLY, CDR2 FYNNEI. The V and J ends lost 4 bases and 3 bases respectively, with 12 bases between them.